This section outlines one T cell receptor (beta chain) sequence together with its context. Its cognate antigen is unknown. This specimen comes from a study of T cell responses to AZD1222 COVID-19 vaccine. The assay was immunoSEQ multiplex PCR, and TCRdb's table has in-frame clones only and misses some. The sample records tens of thousands of clones, about nine tenths being singletons. Study findings and constraints: No day 14 peak samples; only post-peak repertoires were characterized.

The specimen was peripheral blood, collected on day 0 of MenACWY control vaccination. The TCR comes from an adult in good health.

The CDR3 DNA reads as TGTGCCAGCAGCTTAGTATTGGAACTCTCGGGGCAGTTCTTC. Translated: CASSLVLELSGQFF. The V and J genes are TRBV7-2 and TRBJ2-1; the D is unclear. The CDR3 length is 14 residues. Germline V lookup: CDR1 SGHTA, CDR2 FQGNSA. V lost 1 base to trimming and J lost 12 bases, with 16 bases between them.